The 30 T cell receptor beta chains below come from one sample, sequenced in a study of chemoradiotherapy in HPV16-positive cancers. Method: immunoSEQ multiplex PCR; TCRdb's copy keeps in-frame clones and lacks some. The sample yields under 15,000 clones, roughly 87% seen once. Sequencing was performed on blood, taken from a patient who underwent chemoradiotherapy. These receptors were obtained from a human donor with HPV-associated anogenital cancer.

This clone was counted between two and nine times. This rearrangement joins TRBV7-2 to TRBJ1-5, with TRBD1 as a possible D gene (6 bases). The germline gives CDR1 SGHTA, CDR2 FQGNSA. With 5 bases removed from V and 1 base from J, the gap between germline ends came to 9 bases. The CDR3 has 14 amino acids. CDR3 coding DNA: TGTGCCAGCAGCAACCAGGGGAGCAATCAGCCCCAGCATTTT. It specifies CASSNQGSNQPQHF.

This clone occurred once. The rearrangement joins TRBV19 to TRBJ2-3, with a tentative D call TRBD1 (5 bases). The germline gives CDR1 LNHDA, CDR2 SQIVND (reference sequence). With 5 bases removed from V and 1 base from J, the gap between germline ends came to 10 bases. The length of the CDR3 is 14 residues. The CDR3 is CASSPRQRTDTQYF. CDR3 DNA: TGTGCCAGTAGTCCAAGACAGCGCACAGATACGCAGTATTTT.

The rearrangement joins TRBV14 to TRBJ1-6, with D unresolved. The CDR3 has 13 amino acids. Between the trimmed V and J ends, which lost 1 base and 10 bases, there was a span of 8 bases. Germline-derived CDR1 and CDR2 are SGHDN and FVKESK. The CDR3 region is CASSQVGSSPLHF. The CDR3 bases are TGTGCCAGCAGCCAAGTTGGATCGTCACCCCTCCACTTT.

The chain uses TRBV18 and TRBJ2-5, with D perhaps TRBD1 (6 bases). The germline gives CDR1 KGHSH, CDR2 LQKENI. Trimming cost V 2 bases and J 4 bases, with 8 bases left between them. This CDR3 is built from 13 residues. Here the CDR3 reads CASSPGTLETQYF. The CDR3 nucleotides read TGTGCCAGCTCACCAGGGACATTAGAGACCCAGTACTTC. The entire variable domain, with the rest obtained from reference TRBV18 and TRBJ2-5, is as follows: NAGVMQNPRHLVRRRGQEARLRCSPMKGHSHVYWYRQLPEEGLKFMVYLQKENIIDESGMPKERFSAEFPKEGPSILRIQQVVRGDSAAYFCASSPGTLETQYFGPGTRLLVL.

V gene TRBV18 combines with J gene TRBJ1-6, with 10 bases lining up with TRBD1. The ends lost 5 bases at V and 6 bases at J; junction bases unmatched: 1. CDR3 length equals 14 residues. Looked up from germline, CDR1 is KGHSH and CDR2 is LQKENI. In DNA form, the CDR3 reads TGTGCCAGCTCAAGGGACAGGGGTAATTCACCCCTCCACTTT. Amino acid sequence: CASSRDRGNSPLHF.

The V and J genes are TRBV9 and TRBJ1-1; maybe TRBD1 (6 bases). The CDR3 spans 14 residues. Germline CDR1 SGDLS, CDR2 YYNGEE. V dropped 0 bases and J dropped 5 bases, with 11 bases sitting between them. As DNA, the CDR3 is TGTGCCAGCAGCGTAGCGTGGGGGGCGACTGAAGCTTTCTTT. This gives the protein CASSVAWGATEAFF. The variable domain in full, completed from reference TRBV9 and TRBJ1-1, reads DSGVTQTPKHLITATGQRVTLRCSPRSGDLSVYWYQQSLDQGLQFLIQYYNGEERAKGNILERFSAQQFPDLHSELNLSSLELGDSALYFCASSVAWGATEAFFGQGTRLTVV.

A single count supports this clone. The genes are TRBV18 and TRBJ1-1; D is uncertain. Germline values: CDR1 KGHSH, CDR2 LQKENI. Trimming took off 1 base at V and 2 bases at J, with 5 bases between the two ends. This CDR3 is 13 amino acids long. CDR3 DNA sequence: TGTGCCAGCTCACCACTGGAAAACACTGAAGCTTTCTTT. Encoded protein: CASSPLENTEAFF.

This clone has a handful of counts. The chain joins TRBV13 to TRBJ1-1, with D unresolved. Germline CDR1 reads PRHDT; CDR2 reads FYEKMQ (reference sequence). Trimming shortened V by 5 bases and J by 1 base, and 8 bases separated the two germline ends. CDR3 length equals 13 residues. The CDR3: CASSPSGNTEAFF. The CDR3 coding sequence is TGTGCCAGCAGCCCTTCCGGGAACACTGAAGCTTTCTTT.

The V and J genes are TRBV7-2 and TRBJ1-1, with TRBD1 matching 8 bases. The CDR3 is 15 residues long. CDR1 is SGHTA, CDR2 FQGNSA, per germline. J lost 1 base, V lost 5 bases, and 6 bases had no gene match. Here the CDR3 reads CASSNGQGGNTEAFF. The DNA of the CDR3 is TGTGCCAGCAGCAACGGACAGGGAGGGAACACTGAAGCTTTCTTT.

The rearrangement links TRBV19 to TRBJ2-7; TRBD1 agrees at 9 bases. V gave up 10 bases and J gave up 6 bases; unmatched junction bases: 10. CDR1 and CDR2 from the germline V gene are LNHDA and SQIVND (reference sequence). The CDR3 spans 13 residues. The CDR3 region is CATEPGQGGEQYF. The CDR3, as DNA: TGTGCCACCGAACCGGGACAGGGTGGCGAGCAGTACTTC.

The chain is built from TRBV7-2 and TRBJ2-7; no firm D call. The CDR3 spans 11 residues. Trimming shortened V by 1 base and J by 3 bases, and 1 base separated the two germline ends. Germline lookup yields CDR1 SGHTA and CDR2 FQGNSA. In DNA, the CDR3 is TGTGCCAGCAGCTTAGTCTACGAGCAGTACTTC. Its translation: CASSLVYEQYF.

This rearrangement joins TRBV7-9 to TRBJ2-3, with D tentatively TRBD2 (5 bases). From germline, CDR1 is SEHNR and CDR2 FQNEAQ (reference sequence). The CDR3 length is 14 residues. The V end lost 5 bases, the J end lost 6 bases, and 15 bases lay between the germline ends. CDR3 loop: CASSPGIGADTQYF. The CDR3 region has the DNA TGTGCCAGCAGCCCCGGGATAGGTGCGGATACGCAGTATTTT.

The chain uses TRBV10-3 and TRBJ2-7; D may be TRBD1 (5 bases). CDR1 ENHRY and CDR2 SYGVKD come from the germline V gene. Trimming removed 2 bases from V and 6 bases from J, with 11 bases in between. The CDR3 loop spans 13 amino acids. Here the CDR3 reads CAISEEGVSEQYF. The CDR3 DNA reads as TGTGCCATCAGTGAGGAAGGGGTGAGCGAGCAGTACTTC.

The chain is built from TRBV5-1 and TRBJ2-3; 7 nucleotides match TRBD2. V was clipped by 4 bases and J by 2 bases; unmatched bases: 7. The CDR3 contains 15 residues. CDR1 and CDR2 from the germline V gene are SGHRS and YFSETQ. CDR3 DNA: TGCGCCAGCAGCCCGACTAGCCTTCCCACAGATACGCAGTATTTT. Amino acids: CASSPTSLPTDTQYF. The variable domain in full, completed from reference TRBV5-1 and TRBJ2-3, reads KAGVTQTPRYLIKTRGQQVTLSCSPISGHRSVSWYQQTPGQGLQFLFEYFSETQRNKGNFPGRFSGRQFSNSRSEMNVSTLELGDSALYLCASSPTSLPTDTQYFGPGTRLTVL.

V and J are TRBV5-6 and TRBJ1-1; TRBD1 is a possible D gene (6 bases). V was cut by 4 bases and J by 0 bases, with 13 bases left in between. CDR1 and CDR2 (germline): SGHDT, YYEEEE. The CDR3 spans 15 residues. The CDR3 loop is CASSGGAEMNTEAFF. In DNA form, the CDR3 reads TGTGCCAGCAGCGGGGGGGCGGAGATGAACACTGAAGCTTTCTTT.

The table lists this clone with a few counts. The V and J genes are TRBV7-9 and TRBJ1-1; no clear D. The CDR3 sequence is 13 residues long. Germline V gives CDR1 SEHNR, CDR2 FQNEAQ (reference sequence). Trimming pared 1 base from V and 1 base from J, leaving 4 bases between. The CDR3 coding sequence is TGTGCCAGCAGCTTAGAAAGGAACACTGAAGCTTTCTTT. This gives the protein CASSLERNTEAFF.

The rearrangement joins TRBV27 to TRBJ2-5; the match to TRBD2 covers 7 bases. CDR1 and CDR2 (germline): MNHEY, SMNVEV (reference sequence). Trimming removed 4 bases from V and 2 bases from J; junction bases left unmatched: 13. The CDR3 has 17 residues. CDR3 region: CASSSPRLAGQQETQYF. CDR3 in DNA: TGTGCCAGCAGTTCACCCCGACTAGCAGGGCAACAAGAGACCCAGTACTTC.

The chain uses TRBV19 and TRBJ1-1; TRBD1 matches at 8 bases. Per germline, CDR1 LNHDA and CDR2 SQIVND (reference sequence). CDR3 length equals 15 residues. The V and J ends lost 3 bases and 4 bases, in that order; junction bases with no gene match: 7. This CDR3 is CASSIQTGGLTEAFF. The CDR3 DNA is TGTGCCAGTAGTATTCAAACAGGGGGGCTCACTGAAGCTTTCTTT.

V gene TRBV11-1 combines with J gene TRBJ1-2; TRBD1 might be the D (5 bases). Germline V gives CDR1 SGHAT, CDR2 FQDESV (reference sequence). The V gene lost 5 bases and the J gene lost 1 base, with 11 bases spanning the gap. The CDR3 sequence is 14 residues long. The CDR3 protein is CASSPAGGNYGYTF. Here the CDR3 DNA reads TGTGCCAGCAGCCCCGCTGGGGGTAACTATGGCTACACCTTC.

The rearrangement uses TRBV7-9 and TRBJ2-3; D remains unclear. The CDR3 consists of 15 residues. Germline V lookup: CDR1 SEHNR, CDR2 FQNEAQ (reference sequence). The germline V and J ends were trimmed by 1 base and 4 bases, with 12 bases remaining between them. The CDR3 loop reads CASSLGGPSSDTQYF. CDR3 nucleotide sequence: TGTGCCAGCAGCTTAGGCGGTCCCTCCTCAGATACGCAGTATTTT. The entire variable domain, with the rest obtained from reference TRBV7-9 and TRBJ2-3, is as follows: DTGVSQNPRHKITKRGQNVTFRCDPISEHNRLYWYRQTLGQGPEFLTYFQNEAQLEKSRLLSDRFSAERPKGSFSTLEIQRTEQGDSAMYLCASSLGGPSSDTQYFGPGTRLTVL.

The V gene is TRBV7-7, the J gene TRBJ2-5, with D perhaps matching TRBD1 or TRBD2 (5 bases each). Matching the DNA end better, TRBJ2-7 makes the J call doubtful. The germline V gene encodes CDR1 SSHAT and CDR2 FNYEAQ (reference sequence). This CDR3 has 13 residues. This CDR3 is CVGVGQSSYEQYF. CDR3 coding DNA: TGTGTGGGGGTAGGGCAGTCATCCTACGAGCAGTACTTC.

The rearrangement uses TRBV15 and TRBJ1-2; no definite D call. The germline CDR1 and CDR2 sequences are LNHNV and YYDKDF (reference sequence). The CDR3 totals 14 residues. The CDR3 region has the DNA TGTGCGACCGGGAGATTTAGGAGGACGGGAGGCTACACCTTC. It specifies CATGRFRRTGGYTF.

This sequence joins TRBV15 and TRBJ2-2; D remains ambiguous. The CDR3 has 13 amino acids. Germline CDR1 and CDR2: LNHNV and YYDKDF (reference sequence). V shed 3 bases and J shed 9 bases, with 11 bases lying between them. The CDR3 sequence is CATSRAKDRELFF. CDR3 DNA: TGTGCCACCAGCAGGGCGAAAGACAGGGAGCTGTTTTTT. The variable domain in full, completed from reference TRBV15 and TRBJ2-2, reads DAMVIQNPRYQVTQFGKPVTLSCSQTLNHNVMYWYQQKSSQAPKLLFHYYDKDFNNEADTPDNFQSRRPNTSFCFLDIRSPGLGDTAMYLCATSRAKDRELFFGEGSRLTVL.

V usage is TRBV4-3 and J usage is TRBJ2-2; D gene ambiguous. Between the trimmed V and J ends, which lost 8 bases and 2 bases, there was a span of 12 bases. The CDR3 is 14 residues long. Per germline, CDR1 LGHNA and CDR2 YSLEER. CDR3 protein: CASSIGFNTGELFF. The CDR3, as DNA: TGCGCCAGCTCCATTGGTTTTAACACCGGGGAGCTGTTTTTT.

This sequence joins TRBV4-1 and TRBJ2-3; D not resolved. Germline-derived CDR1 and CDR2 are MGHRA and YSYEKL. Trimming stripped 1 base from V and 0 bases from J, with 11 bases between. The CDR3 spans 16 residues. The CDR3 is CASSQVLTISTDTQYF. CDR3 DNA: TGCGCCAGCAGCCAAGTTCTAACGATAAGCACAGATACGCAGTATTTT.

DNA for the CDR3: TGTGCCAGCAGAGGGGACACGGGCAATCAGCCCCAGCATTTT. Translated: CASRGDTGNQPQHF. The chain carries TRBV6-1 and TRBJ1-5, with TRBD1 as a possible D gene (6 bases). There are 14 residues in the CDR3. In germline, CDR1 is MNHNS, CDR2 SASEGT. The germline V and J ends were trimmed by 6 bases and 2 bases, with 11 bases remaining between them.

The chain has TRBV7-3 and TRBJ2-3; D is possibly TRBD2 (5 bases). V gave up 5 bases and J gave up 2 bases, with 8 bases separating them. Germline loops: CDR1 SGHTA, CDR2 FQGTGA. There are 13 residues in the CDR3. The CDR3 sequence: CASSLDYTDTQYF. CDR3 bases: TGTGCCAGCAGCCTAGACTACACAGATACGCAGTATTTT.

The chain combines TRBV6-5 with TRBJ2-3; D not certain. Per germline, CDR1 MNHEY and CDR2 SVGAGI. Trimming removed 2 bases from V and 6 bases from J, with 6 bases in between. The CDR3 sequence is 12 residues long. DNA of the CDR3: TGTGCCAGCAGTTACGATCTGGATACGCAGTATTTT. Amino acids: CASSYDLDTQYF.

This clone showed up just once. CDR3 DNA: TGTGCCAGCTCACCGGCGGCAGGGCCTGGAAACACCATATATTTT. This encodes CASSPAAGPGNTIYF. The V call is TRBV18, the J call TRBJ1-3; D is perhaps TRBD1 (5 bases). V was shortened by 3 bases and J by 2 bases, with 11 bases between the two germline ends. In germline, CDR1 is KGHSH, CDR2 LQKENI. There are 15 residues in the CDR3.

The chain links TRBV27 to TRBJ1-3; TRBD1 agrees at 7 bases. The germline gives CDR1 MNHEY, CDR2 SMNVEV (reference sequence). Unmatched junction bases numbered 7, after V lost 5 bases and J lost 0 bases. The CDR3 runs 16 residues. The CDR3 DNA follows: TGTGCCAGCAGTGTACGGACAGGACTCTCTGGAAACACCATATATTTT. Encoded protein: CASSVRTGLSGNTIYF.